The 27 T cell receptor beta chains below all came from one sample that was sequenced in a study of CD8 T cells in Susac syndrome. Reverse transcription of about 0.45 to 1 ug RNA was performed with random hexamers. TCRdb independently ran MiXCR on the immunoSEQ multiplex PCR reads; one entry per CDR3 protein. Of some 150,000 distinct CDR3 sequences listed, roughly 95% are singletons. Specimen: CD4+ T cells from PBMCs. The receptors were gathered from a human donor with Susac syndrome.

This chain uses TRBV5-1 with TRBJ2-1; maybe TRBD1 (6 bases). There are 13 residues in the CDR3. Trimming took off 4 bases at V and 10 bases at J, with 15 bases between the two ends. CDR1 and CDR2 from the germline V gene are SGHRS and YFSETQ. The CDR3 nucleotides read TGCGCCAGCAGCGCCGGCGGTAGGGGGGAGCAGTTCTTC. Its protein product is CASSAGGRGEQFF.

In this sample, this clonotype turned up once. The rearrangement joins TRBV5-4 to TRBJ1-2; D may be TRBD1 (5 bases). Trimming left V 2 bases short and J 4 bases short, with 12 bases between. CDR3 length: 14 residues. Germline V gives CDR1 SGHNT, CDR2 YYREEE (reference sequence). The CDR3 here is CASSFAGTPYGYTF. The CDR3 region has the DNA TGTGCCAGCAGCTTTGCAGGGACTCCCTATGGCTACACCTTC.

This sequence joins TRBV20-1 and TRBJ2-4, with D perhaps TRBD2 (5 bases). The CDR3 extends over 14 amino acids. Germline V gene sequence: CDR1 DFQATT, CDR2 SNEGSKA (reference sequence). Trimming removed 0 bases at V and 6 bases at J, with 12 bases between. CDR3 loop: CSARDRGLGNIQYF. CDR3 sequence (DNA): TGCAGTGCTAGAGATCGCGGACTCGGAAACATTCAGTACTTC.

The V call is TRBV3-1, the J call TRBJ2-5; D gene ambiguous. V was shortened by 2 bases and J by 4 bases, with 8 bases between the two germline ends. Germline CDR1 and CDR2: LGHDT and YNNKEL (reference sequence). This CDR3 region has 13 residues. The CDR3 sequence is CASSQKDGETQYF. CDR3 in DNA: TGTGCCAGCAGCCAAAAGGACGGAGAGACCCAGTACTTC.

This CDR3 is CATSRDTDTEAFF. The CDR3 DNA sequence: TGTGCCACCAGCAGAGATACGGACACTGAAGCTTTCTTT. V gene TRBV15 combines with J gene TRBJ1-1; D not certain. The CDR3 contains 13 residues. Germline V CDR1 and CDR2: LNHNV, YYDKDF (reference sequence). The V and J ends lost 0 bases and 3 bases respectively, with 5 bases between them.

The genes are TRBV5-1 and TRBJ1-1, with D unresolved. V was clipped by 0 bases and J by 6 bases, with 15 bases between them. The CDR3 has 15 residues. Per the germline V gene, CDR1 is SGHRS and CDR2 is YFSETQ. CDR3 in DNA: TGCGCCAGCAGCTTGGAGGATAGGGCGGTCGCTGAAGCTTTCTTT. Translation gives CASSLEDRAVAEAFF.

This chain joins TRBV4-1 and TRBJ2-7; maybe TRBD1 (6 bases). This CDR3 region has 15 residues. Germline V gene data show CDR1 as MGHRA and CDR2 as YSYEKL. V was trimmed by 4 bases and J by 3 bases, leaving 16 bases between them. The CDR3 spells CASSPSGTRFYEQYF. The CDR3 bases are TGCGCCAGCAGCCCCTCCGGGACACGCTTCTACGAGCAGTACTTC.

This chain connects TRBV13 to TRBJ1-2; perhaps TRBD1 as D (5 bases). The germline V and J ends were trimmed by 1 base and 3 bases, with 9 bases remaining between them. The CDR3 has 14 residues. Per the germline V gene, CDR1 is PRHDT and CDR2 is FYEKMQ (reference sequence). The CDR3 DNA follows: TGTGCCAGCAGCTTAGATGGGGGGGACTATGGCTACACCTTC. It translates to CASSLDGGDYGYTF.

The chain joins TRBV29-1 to TRBJ1-2, with D maybe TRBD1 (5 bases). Trimming cost V 4 bases and J 4 bases, with 13 bases left between them. The CDR3 spans 13 residues. The germline CDR1 and CDR2 sequences are SQVTM and ANQGSEA. CDR3 nucleotide sequence: TGCAGCGTTGGTACAGGCTCCGGCTATGGCTACACCTTC. This sequence encodes CSVGTGSGYGYTF.

The rearrangement links TRBV6-2 or TRBV6-3 to TRBJ2-1, with unresolved D. CDR1 is MNHEY, CDR2 SVGEGT, per germline. V was cut by 5 bases and J by 13 bases, with 18 bases left in between. This CDR3 comprises 13 residues. The chain's CDR3 is CASSTMGFSHQFF. In DNA, the CDR3 is TGTGCCAGCAGTACCATGGGCTTCTCACATCAGTTCTTC.

The CDR3 loop is CATSTVDTGELFF. CDR3 nucleotides: TGTGCCACCAGCACCGTGGACACCGGGGAGCTGTTTTTT. The V and J genes are TRBV15 and TRBJ2-2; no firm D call. CDR1 and CDR2 (germline): LNHNV, YYDKDF (reference sequence). Trimming took off 4 bases at V and 3 bases at J, with 6 bases between the two ends. This CDR3 has 13 residues.

This chain connects TRBV27 to TRBJ2-1, with TRBD2 identical over 8 bases. Germline V gene sequence: CDR1 MNHEY, CDR2 SMNVEV (reference sequence). CDR3 length: 12 amino acids. V gave up 6 bases and J gave up 15 bases; unmatched junction bases: 10. Here the CDR3 reads CASRRGGQALFF. For the CDR3, the DNA is TGTGCCAGCAGGCGCGGGGGGCAGGCTTTGTTCTTC.

V usage is TRBV19 and J usage is TRBJ1-1; D is possibly TRBD1 (5 bases). Germline assignment: CDR1 LNHDA and CDR2 SQIVND (reference sequence). The CDR3 totals 14 residues. Deletions cut 3 bases from V and 5 bases from J, with 13 bases between. The CDR3 bases are TGTGCCAGTAGTATGGGGCCGGGGGGGACTGAAGCTTTCTTT. It codes for CASSMGPGGTEAFF.

The CDR3 DNA sequence: TGCGCCAGCAGCCAGTACGGGGGTTTGGGGGGTAATGGCTACACCTTC. This translates into CASSQYGGLGGNGYTF. This sequence joins TRBV4-3 and TRBJ1-2; a weak D match, TRBD1 (5 bases). This CDR3 spans 16 amino acids. Germline-derived CDR1 and CDR2 are LGHNA and YSLEER. The V end was cut by 3 bases, the J end by 6 bases, with 20 bases between.

The rearrangement joins TRBV7-3 to TRBJ2-7; 9 nucleotides align to TRBD2. Germline CDR1 is SGHTA and CDR2 is FQGTGA. This CDR3 spans 15 amino acids. Trimming cost V 1 base and J 3 bases; bases outside gene matches: 4. The CDR3 DNA is TGTGCCAGCAGCTTAAGGGCTAGCGGGGTCTACGAGCAGTACTTC. The encoded protein is CASSLRASGVYEQYF.

V gene TRBV29-1 combines with J gene TRBJ2-1; D is ambiguous. The ends were cut back, 5 bases at V and 5 bases at J, with 4 bases in the middle. Germline CDR1 reads SQVTM; CDR2 reads ANQGSEA. The CDR3 extends over 10 amino acids. The CDR3 loop is CSVCNNEQFF. The CDR3 DNA reads as TGCAGCGTTTGTAACAATGAGCAGTTCTTC.

This clonotype appeared a single time. This chain links TRBV5-1 with TRBJ2-3; D may be TRBD2 (7 bases). Germline assignment: CDR1 SGHRS and CDR2 YFSETQ. The V gene lost 5 bases and the J gene lost 0 bases, with 13 bases spanning the gap. The length of the CDR3 is 15 residues. CDR3 protein: CASSEAGASTDTQYF. In nucleotides, the CDR3 is TGCGCCAGCAGTGAGGCGGGGGCTAGCACAGATACGCAGTATTTT.

DNA of the CDR3: TGTGCCACCGACAGAAAATCTGAAGCTTTCTTT. Residues: CATDRKSEAFF. V is TRBV6-6 and J is TRBJ1-1; D may be TRBD1 (5 bases). Germline lookup yields CDR1 MNHNY and CDR2 SVGAGI (reference sequence). V lost 10 bases and J 6 bases, leaving 12 bases between the germline ends. The CDR3 has 11 residues.

CDR3: CASSVGGAPDNSPLHF. Written as DNA, the CDR3 is TGTGCCAGCAGCGTAGGGGGGGCGCCTGATAATTCACCCCTCCACTTT. The chain combines TRBV9 with TRBJ1-6, with D maybe TRBD1 (6 bases). The germline V gene has CDR1 SGDLS and CDR2 YYNGEE. V lost 0 bases and J 5 bases, leaving 12 bases between the germline ends. The CDR3 runs to 16 residues.

The chain joins TRBV20-1 to TRBJ2-1, with 12 nucleotides matching TRBD2. The germline gives CDR1 DFQATT, CDR2 SNEGSKA (reference sequence). The CDR3 runs to 15 residues. V lost 0 bases, J lost 10 bases, and 7 bases stayed unmatched. Here the CDR3 DNA reads TGCAGTGCTAGAGAAACTAGCGGGGGGCCCAGGGAGCAGTTCTTC. It is translated as CSARETSGGPREQFF.

This chain links TRBV5-1 with TRBJ2-1; TRBD2 aligns across 9 bases. CDR1 is SGHRS, CDR2 YFSETQ, per germline. Trimming removed 3 bases from V and 0 bases from J; junction bases left unmatched: 10. This CDR3 comprises 18 residues. The CDR3 DNA reads TGCGCCAGCAGCTACGGACTAGCGACTAGCGGCTCCTACAATGAGCAGTTCTTC. It specifies CASSYGLATSGSYNEQFF.

The rearrangement joins TRBV20-1 to TRBJ1-2; unclear D gene. Per germline, CDR1 DFQATT and CDR2 SNEGSKA (reference sequence). The CDR3 has 12 amino acids. V was trimmed by 3 bases and J by 4 bases, leaving 9 bases between them. The DNA of the CDR3 is TGCAGTGCTAGTCCGCAGACCTATGGCTACACCTTC. As protein: CSASPQTYGYTF.

The chain combines TRBV20-1 with TRBJ2-4; D is uncertain. Germline CDR1 reads DFQATT; CDR2 reads SNEGSKA (reference sequence). There are 12 residues in the CDR3. Between the trimmed V and J ends, which lost 5 bases and 8 bases, there was a span of 13 bases. The CDR3 DNA reads TGCAGTGCTTCGGACGGAAGCGACATTCAGTACTTC. As protein: CSASDGSDIQYF.

This sequence joins TRBV4-3 and TRBJ2-7; 8 positions agree with TRBD1. Germline values: CDR1 LGHNA, CDR2 YSLEER. V lost 0 bases and J lost 3; bases outside the gene matches: 4. This CDR3 has 15 residues. The CDR3 loop reads CASSQEGRGHYEQYF. CDR3 nucleotides: TGCGCCAGCAGCCAAGAGGGCAGGGGGCACTACGAGCAGTACTTC.

This rearrangement joins TRBV11-2 to TRBJ1-2; D gene unclear. Trimming pared 5 bases from V and 7 bases from J, leaving 2 bases between. Germline-derived CDR1 and CDR2 are SGHAT and FQNNGV. The CDR3 spans 9 residues. CDR3 protein: CASSPGYTF. The DNA for the CDR3 is TGTGCCAGCAGCCCTGGCTACACCTTC.

This chain joins TRBV6-5 and TRBJ1-6; D is unclear. In germline, CDR1 is MNHEY, CDR2 SVGAGI. Trimming cost V 5 bases and J 7 bases, with 12 bases left between them. The CDR3 length is 14 residues. The CDR3 here is CASSIGRRNSPLHF. CDR3 nucleotide sequence: TGTGCCAGCAGTATAGGACGGAGAAATTCACCCCTCCACTTT.

This chain links TRBV24-1 with TRBJ2-5; the D call may be TRBD1 or TRBD2 (5 bases each). Between the trimmed V and J ends, which lost 4 bases and 3 bases, there was a span of 11 bases. Germline V gene data show CDR1 as KGHDR and CDR2 as SFDVKD. The CDR3 runs to 14 residues. CDR3 loop: CATSDGADKETQYF. Here the CDR3 DNA reads TGTGCCACCAGTGACGGGGCCGATAAAGAGACCCAGTACTTC.